The following is a TCR beta chain sequence with its context. Under the authors' procedure: By means of reference gene primer amplification, nucleated cell counts were estimated. Repertoires were generated with immunoSEQ multiplex PCR, while TCRdb's copy carries only in-frame clones and drops some. The DNA gave D and trimming, while V, J and clone size come from that table. The top ten clones hold approximately 12% of a sample with 91,000 or so clones, 86% of them seen once. This specimen belongs to a study of blood T cell repertoires in COVID-19. Germline CDR1 reads MNHEY; CDR2 reads SMNVEV (reference sequence). The ends lost 5 bases at V and 9 bases at J; junction bases unmatched: 13. The CDR3 runs 16 residues.

The sequenced material came from peripheral blood. The V gene is TRBV27, the J gene TRBJ2-2, with 9 bases fitting TRBD1. The clonotype was recovered from a woman aged 60-75 years in a cohort sampled during active or convalescent COVID-19. CDR3 nucleotides: TGTGCCAGCAGTCCCGGGACAGGGAGGGCAACCCGGGAGCTGTTTTTT. Amino acid sequence: CASSPGTGRATRELFF.